Included here is one TCR beta chain sequence, with context. Its antigen is undetermined. This record belongs to a study of identical twins. Study conclusions and caveats: For monozygotic twins, models underestimated out-of-frame TCR alpha sharing.

TCRdb passed the 5' RACE reads through MiXCR, listing each CDR3 protein once. The repertoire includes some 500,000 distinct CDR3 sequences, 14% of them detected once, and around 0.48% sits in the top ten. The same sample was also studied in work on yellow fever vaccine responses in identical twins.

The TCR sequence derives from a woman aged 18-29 years in good health. Input material: CD4+ T cells sorted from blood.

DNA of the CDR3: TGTGCCAGCAGAGACTCCCAAGATAGTAATGAGCAGTTCTTC. This sequence encodes CASRDSQDSNEQFF. The V and J genes are TRBV6-5 and TRBJ2-1, with unresolved D. The germline V and J ends were trimmed by 6 bases and 7 bases, with 16 bases remaining between them. The CDR3 has 14 amino acids. CDR1 MNHEY and CDR2 SVGAGI come from the germline V gene.